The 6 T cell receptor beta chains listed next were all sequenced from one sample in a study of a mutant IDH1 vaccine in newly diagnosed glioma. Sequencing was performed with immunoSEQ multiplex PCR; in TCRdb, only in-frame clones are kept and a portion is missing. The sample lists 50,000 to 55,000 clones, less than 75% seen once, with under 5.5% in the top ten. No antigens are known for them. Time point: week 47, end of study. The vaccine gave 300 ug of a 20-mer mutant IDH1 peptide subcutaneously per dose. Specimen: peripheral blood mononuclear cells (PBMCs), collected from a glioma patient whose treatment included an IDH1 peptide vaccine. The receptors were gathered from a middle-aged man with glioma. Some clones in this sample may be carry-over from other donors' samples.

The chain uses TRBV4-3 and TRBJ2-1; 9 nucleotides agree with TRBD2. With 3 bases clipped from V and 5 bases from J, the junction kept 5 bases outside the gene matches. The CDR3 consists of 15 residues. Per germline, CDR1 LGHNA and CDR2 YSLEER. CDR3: CASSQGLAANNEQFF. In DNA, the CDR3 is TGCGCCAGCAGCCAGGGACTAGCTGCTAACAATGAGCAGTTCTTC.

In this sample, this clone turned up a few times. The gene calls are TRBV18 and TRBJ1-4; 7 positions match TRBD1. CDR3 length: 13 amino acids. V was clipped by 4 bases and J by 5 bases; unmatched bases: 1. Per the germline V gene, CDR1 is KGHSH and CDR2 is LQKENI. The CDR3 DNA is TGTGCCAGCTCACGGGACAGCAATGAAAAACTGTTTTTT. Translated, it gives CASSRDSNEKLFF.

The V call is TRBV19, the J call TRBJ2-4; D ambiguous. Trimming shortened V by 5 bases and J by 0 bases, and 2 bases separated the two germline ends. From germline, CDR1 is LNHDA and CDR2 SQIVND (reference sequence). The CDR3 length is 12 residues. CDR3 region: CASSPAKNIQYF. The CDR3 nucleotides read TGTGCCAGTAGTCCAGCCAAAAACATTCAGTACTTC.

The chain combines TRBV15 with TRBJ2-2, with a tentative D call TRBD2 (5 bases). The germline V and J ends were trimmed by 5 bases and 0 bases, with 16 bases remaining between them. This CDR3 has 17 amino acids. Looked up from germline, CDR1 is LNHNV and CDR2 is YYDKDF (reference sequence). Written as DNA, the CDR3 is TGTGCCACCAGCGGCCGGACTCTGTTCGCGAACACCGGGGAGCTGTTTTTT. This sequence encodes CATSGRTLFANTGELFF.

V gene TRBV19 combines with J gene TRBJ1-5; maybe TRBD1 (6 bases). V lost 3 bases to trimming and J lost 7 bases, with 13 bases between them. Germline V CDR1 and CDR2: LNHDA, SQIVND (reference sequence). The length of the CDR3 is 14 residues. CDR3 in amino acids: CASSMRTGSQPQHF. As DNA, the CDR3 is TGTGCCAGTAGTATGAGAACAGGGTCCCAGCCCCAGCATTTT.

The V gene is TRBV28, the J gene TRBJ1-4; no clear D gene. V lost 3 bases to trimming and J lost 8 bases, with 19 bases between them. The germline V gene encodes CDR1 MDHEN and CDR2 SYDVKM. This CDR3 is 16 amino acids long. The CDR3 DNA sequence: TGTGCCAGCAGTTTTATCCGGGGAGTCCTTGGGGAAAAACTGTTTTTT. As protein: CASSFIRGVLGEKLFF.